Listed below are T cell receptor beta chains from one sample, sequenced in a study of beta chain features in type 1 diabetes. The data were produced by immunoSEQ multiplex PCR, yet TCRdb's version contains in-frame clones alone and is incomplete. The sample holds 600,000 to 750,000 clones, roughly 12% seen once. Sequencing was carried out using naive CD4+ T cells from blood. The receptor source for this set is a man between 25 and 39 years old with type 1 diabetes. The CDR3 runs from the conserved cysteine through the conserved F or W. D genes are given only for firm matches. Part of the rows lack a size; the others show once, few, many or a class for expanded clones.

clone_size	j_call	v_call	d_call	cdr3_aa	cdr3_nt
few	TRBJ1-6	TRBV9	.	CASSGVPYNSPLHF	TGTGCCAGCAGCGGGGTTCCGTATAATTCACCCCTCCACTTT
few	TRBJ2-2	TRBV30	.	CAWTLHGTGELFF	TGTGCCTGGACCCTGCACGGCACCGGGGAGCTGTTTTTT
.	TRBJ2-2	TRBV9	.	CASSVVGNTGELFF	TGTGCCAGCAGCGTAGTGGGGAACACCGGGGAGCTGTTTTTT
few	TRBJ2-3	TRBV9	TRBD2	CASSVDTAGGWDTQYF	TGTGCCAGCAGCGTCGACACGGCGGGGGGCTGGGATACGCAGTATTTT
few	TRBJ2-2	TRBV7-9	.	CASSSTNTGELFF	TGTGCCAGCAGCTCTACTAACACCGGGGAGCTGTTTTTT
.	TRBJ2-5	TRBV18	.	CASSLLTRKETQYF	TGTGCCAGCTCACTTCTGACTAGGAAAGAGACCCAGTACTTC
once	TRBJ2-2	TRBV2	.	CASSQQGMGSTGELFF	TGTGCCAGCAGTCAGCAGGGTATGGGGAGCACCGGGGAGCTGTTTTTT
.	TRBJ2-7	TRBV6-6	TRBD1	CATGQVTYEQYF	TGTGCCACGGGACAGGTAACCTACGAGCAGTACTTC
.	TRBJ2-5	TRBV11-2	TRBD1	CASSLGAAGGETQYF	TGTGCCAGCAGCTTAGGAGCGGCAGGGGGCGAGACCCAGTACTTC
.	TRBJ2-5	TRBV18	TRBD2	CASSPGSGRETQYF	TGTGCCAGCTCACCTGGTTCCGGGAGGGAGACCCAGTACTTC
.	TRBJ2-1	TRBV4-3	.	CASSPGAGLSYNEQFF	TGCGCCAGCAGCCCCGGAGCGGGCCTTTCCTACAATGAGCAGTTCTTC
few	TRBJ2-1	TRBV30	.	CAWSLTAEQFF	TGTGCCTGGAGCTTGACTGCTGAGCAGTTCTTC
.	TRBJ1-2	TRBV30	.	CASIGPSGYGYTF	TGTGCCTCCATCGGACCGTCGGGCTATGGCTACACCTTC
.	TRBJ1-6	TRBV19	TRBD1	CASRQGRNSPLHF	TGTGCCTCCCGACAGGGGCGCAATTCACCCCTCCACTTT